This TCR beta chain was recovered during a study of blood T cells in healthy people across ages. Study results and limitations: Researchers report that TCR beta diversity correlated strongly with naive T cell percentage.

Using a J-beta primer mix together with a sample-barcoded 5' primer, a second PCR was run for 7 to 11 cycles. Through a template-switch adaptor with 12 random nucleotides, each cDNA molecule received a tag. CDR3-containing paired-end reads numbered at least 2.5 million in each sample. TCRdb ran MiXCR on the 5' RACE reads and lists one entry per CDR3 protein. The sample lists about 1.6 million distinct CDR3 sequences, roughly 32% seen once, with about 11% in the top ten. Extraction of total RNA produced a minimum of 5.5 micrograms from each sample. A note on this clonotype: Its antigen is still unknown. This clone may be a read error of a much larger clone one base away.

The sample was blood. The TCR originated in a woman aged 25 to 39 in good health.

CDR3 in amino acids: CASSQVTNRYFYEQYF. CDR3 DNA: TGCGCCAGCAGCCAAGTAACGAACAGATATTTCTACGAGCAGTACTTC. This chain uses TRBV4-1 with TRBJ2-7; no clear D. The V end was cut by 1 base, the J end by 3 bases, with 16 bases between. CDR3 size: 16 residues. Germline CDR1 MGHRA, CDR2 YSYEKL.